This T cell receptor beta chain was sequenced during a study of blood T cell repertoires in COVID-19. The wider study: From T cells, B-cell-depleted T cells, or PBMCs came the material, which was cDNA or gDNA.

Authors' methods: Counts of nucleated cells, estimated from reference gene primer amplification, were obtained. Clones were read by immunoSEQ multiplex PCR, and TCRdb kept only the in-frame ones, dropping some. For V, J and clone size, that table is used; D and trimming come from the DNA. The sample carries 200,000 to 300,000 clones, 83% recorded once. The CDR3 is 15 amino acids. The J gene is TRBJ2-4, the V gene TRBV21-1; no check of the table's D call, TRBD2, against the DNA was made. TRBV21-1 is listed as a pseudogene. The origin of this receptor is a human donor in a cohort sampled during active COVID-19. What was sequenced was peripheral blood. CDR3 amino acids: CASSRGKEAKNIQYF. The CDR3 DNA is TGTGCCAGCAGCCGGGGAAAGGAGGCCAAAAACATTCAGTACTTC.